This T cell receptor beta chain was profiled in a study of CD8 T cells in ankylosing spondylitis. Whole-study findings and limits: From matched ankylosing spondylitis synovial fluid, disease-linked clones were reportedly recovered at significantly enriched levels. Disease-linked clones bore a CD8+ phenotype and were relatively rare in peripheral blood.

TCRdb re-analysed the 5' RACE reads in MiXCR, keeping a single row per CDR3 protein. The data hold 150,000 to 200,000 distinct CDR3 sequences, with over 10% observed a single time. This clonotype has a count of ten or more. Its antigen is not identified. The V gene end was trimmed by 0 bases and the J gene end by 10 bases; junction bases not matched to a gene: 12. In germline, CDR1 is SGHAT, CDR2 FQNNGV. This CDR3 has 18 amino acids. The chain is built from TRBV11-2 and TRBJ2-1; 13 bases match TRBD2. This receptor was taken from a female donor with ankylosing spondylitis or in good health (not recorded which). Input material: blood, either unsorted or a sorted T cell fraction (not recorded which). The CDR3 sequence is CASSLDHELAGGYAEQFF. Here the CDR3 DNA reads TGTGCCAGCAGCTTAGATCATGAACTAGCGGGAGGGTACGCCGAGCAGTTCTTC. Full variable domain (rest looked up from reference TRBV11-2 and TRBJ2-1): EAGVAQSPRYKIIEKRQSVAFWCNPISGHATLYWYQQILGQGPKLLIQFQNNGVVDDSQLPKDRFSAERLKGVDSTLKIQPAKLEDSAVYLCASSLDHELAGGYAEQFFGPGTRLTVL.